This T cell receptor beta chain was captured by sequencing in a study of breast tumors, draining lymph nodes, adjacent tissues. Germline V CDR1 and CDR2: LGHNA, YSLEER. The CDR3 runs 12 residues. Trimming stripped 0 bases from V and 11 bases from J, with 10 bases between. Regarding this clonotype: The antigen remains unidentified.

Regarding the study as a whole: The data were judged consistent with most tumor T cells coming from lymph node and expanding in tumor. The lymph node origin of tumor T cells was framed as consistent with a hypothesis, not demonstrated. Tumors had less TCR diversity than lymph nodes, more than nontumor tissue. Luminal-like breast cancer showed significantly greater tumor-nontumor repertoire similarity than basal-like breast cancer did.

TCRdb analysed the multiplex PCR reads with MiXCR anew, one entry per CDR3 protein. The table includes 200,000 to 250,000 distinct CDR3 sequences, roughly 32% detected once. Axillary draining lymph nodes of breast cancer patients supplied the node samples. Sequenced material: axillary lymph node tissue. The sequence derives from a female donor with breast cancer. Some clones in this sample may be carry-over from other donors' samples. The genes are TRBV4-3 and TRBJ1-2; D may be TRBD1 (5 bases). CDR3 bases: TGCGCCAGCAGCCAAGATCTTGGGGGGTACACCTTC. It encodes CASSQDLGGYTF.